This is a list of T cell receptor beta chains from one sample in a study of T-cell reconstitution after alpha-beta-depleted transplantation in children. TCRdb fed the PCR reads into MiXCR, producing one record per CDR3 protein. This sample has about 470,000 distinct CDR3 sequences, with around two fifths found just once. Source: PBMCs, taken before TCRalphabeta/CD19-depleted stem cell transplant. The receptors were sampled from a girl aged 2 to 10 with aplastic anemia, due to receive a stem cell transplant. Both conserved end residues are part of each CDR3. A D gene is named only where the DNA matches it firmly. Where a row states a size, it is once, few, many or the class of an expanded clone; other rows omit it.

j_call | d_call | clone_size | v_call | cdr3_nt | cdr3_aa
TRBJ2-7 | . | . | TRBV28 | TGTGCCAGCAGCCAAGACTGGGCCTCGTCCTACGAGCAGTACTTC | CASSQDWASSYEQYF
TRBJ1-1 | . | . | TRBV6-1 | TGTGCCAGCAGTCCCTATTCACAGGGCAGGAACACTGAAGCTTTCTTT | CASSPYSQGRNTEAFF
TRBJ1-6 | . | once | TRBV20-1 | TGCAGTGCTAGCGGGGGACCCTCTCGCCTCTACTTT | CSASGGPSRLYF
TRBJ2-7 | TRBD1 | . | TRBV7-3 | TGTGCCAGCAGCTTAGACAGGGGATCACGCGAGCAGTACTTC | CASSLDRGSREQYF
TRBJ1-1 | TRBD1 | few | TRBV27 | TGTGCCAGCAGTTTTTCCCTGACAGGGTTGAGTGAAGCTTTCTTT | CASSFSLTGLSEAFF
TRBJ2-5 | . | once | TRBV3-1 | TGTGCCAGCAGCCAACCTAGCACCGGAGGCGAGACCCAGTACTTC | CASSQPSTGGETQYF
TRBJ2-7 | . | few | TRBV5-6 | TGTGCCAGCAGCTTGGAAGGGCCGGTAGGCGCCTACGAGCAGTACTTC | CASSLEGPVGAYEQYF
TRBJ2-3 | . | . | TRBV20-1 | TGCAGTGCTAAACCTCTGACAGATACGCAGTATTTT | CSAKPLTDTQYF
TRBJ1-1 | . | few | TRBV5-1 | TGCGCCAGCAGCTCCCTTTATGCCGACACTGAAGCTTTCTTT | CASSSLYADTEAFF
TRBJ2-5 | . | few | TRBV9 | TGTGCCAGCAGCGTAGGCCGCGGCTTCCAGAGGGAGACCCAGTACTTC | CASSVGRGFQRETQYF
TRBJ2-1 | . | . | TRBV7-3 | TGTGCCAGCAGCAAAATCCAGGGATTATCCTACAATGAGCAGTTCTTC | CASSKIQGLSYNEQFF
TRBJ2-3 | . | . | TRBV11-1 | TGTGCCAGCAGCTTGGGAAAACAGGGAGGCACAGATACGCAGTATTTT | CASSLGKQGGTDTQYF
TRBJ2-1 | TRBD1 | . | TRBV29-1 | TGCAGCGTTGAATTACAGGGGGGCACCTACAATGAGCAGTTCTTC | CSVELQGGTYNEQFF
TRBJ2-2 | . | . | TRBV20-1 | TGCAGTGCCAGTAATCCCGGGGAGCTGTTTTTT | CSASNPGELFF
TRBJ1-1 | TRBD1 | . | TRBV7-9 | TGTGCCAGCAGCTTAGAAGGGACAGTGAACACTGAAGCTTTCTTT | CASSLEGTVNTEAFF
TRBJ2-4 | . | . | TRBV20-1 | TGCAGTGCTAACAACGGAGGGGTAGCCAAAAACATTCAGTACTTC | CSANNGGVAKNIQYF
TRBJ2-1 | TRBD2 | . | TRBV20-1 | TGCAGTGCCCCAGCGGGAGGGCCGGAAAACAATGAGCAGTTCTTC | CSAPAGGPENNEQFF
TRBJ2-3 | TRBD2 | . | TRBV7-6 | TGTGCCAGCAGCTTTTCACACAGCGGGGGCCCGGCGGATACGCAGTATTTT | CASSFSHSGGPADTQYF
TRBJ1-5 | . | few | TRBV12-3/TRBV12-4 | TGTGCCAGCAGTTTTGTGACAGATCAGCCCCAGCATTTT | CASSFVTDQPQHF
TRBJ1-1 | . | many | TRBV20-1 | TGCAGTGCTAGTCGGGGGGGGACTGAAGCTTTCTTT | CSASRGGTEAFF
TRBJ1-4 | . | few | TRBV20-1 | TGCAGTGCCCCCAGGGAGGGAAAACTGTTTTTT | CSAPREGKLFF
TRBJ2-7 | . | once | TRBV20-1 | TGCAGTGCTAGCCCCCAGGGGTGGGACCCGTACTTC | CSASPQGWDPYF
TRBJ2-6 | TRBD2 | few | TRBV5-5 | TGTGCCAGCACCGATCGGGGGGACTGGTCTGGGGCCAACGTCCTGACTTTC | CASTDRGDWSGANVLTF
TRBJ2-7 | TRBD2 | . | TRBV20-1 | TGCAGTGCTAGGGTAGCGGGATACGAGCAGTACTTC | CSARVAGYEQYF
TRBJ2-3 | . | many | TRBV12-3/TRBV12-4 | TGTGCCAGCAGCGCAACCGGGACTAGCACAGATACGCAGTATTTT | CASSATGTSTDTQYF
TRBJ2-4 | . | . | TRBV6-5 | TGTGCCAGCAGTTACTCCCCGGGGTCGGACATTCAGTACTTC | CASSYSPGSDIQYF
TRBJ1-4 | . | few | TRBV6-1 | TGTGCCAGCAGTGCCGGACCTTTTAATGAAAAACTGTTTTTT | CASSAGPFNEKLFF